The 12 T cell receptor beta chains in this list originate from one sample, sequenced in a study of blood T cell repertoires in COVID-19. Here immunoSEQ multiplex PCR was the method, and the copy in TCRdb shows in-frame clones only, minus some. Altogether about 250,000 clones are present, 65% to 90% being singletons, with the ten largest covering about 9.3%. Material: PBMCs or T cells enriched from blood (not recorded which). The receptors here all came from a woman aged 45 to 65 with acute COVID-19.

This clone was picked up a small number of times. The V call is TRBV2, the J call TRBJ2-2, with D unresolved. The CDR3 spans 16 residues. Per the germline V gene, CDR1 is SNHLY and CDR2 is FYNNEI. V was trimmed by 6 bases and J by 0 bases, leaving 14 bases between them. The CDR3 reads CASSERRRSNTGELFF. CDR3 in DNA: TGTGCCAGCAGCGAGCGTAGGCGGTCGAACACCGGGGAGCTGTTTTTT.

J is TRBJ2-1 and V is TRBV10-3; 9 bases are shared with TRBD2. Germline V gene lookup returns CDR1 ENHRY and CDR2 SYGVKD. The V segment lost 6 bases and the J segment 0 bases; nucleotides outside the gene matches: 6. This CDR3 contains 16 residues. The CDR3 is CAISGLAGTSYNEQFF. In nucleotides, the CDR3 is TGTGCCATCAGCGGGCTAGCGGGGACCTCCTACAATGAGCAGTTCTTC.

The chain carries TRBV6-4 and TRBJ2-1; 9 bases are a match to TRBD1. From germline, CDR1 is MRHNA and CDR2 SNTAGT. This CDR3 contains 14 residues. V lost 3 bases and J lost 9; bases outside the gene matches: 6. The CDR3 sequence: CASSEYRGQGEQFF. CDR3 nucleotides: TGTGCCAGCAGTGAATACAGGGGGCAGGGTGAGCAGTTCTTC.

The chain recombines TRBV7-2 with TRBJ1-1, with 9 bases identical to TRBD1. J lost 4 bases, V lost 5 bases, and 5 bases had no gene match. There are 14 residues in the CDR3. The germline V gene has CDR1 SGHTA and CDR2 FQGNSA. CDR3: CASSPRDRATEAFF. CDR3 in DNA: TGTGCCAGCAGCCCGCGGGACAGGGCCACTGAAGCTTTCTTT.

The gene calls are TRBV18 and TRBJ1-1; 10 bases are a match to TRBD1. The CDR3 consists of 16 residues. The ends lost 3 bases at V and 4 bases at J; junction bases unmatched: 8. The V gene's germline CDR1 is KGHSH and CDR2 LQKENI. The DNA for the CDR3 is TGTGCCAGCTCACCTTTCCGGGACAGGGGAGCCACTGAAGCTTTCTTT. It codes for CASSPFRDRGATEAFF.

This chain uses TRBV18 with TRBJ1-1, with no clear D. CDR1 and CDR2 (germline): KGHSH, LQKENI. V was clipped by 0 bases and J by 11 bases, with 10 bases between them. The CDR3 sequence is 12 residues long. Written as DNA, the CDR3 is TGTGCCAGCTCACCACCGAGTCTTCCGGCTTTCTTT. Its translation: CASSPPSLPAFF.

J is TRBJ1-1 and V is TRBV7-2; tentative D call: TRBD1 (6 bases). CDR1 and CDR2 from the germline V gene are SGHTA and FQGNSA. The CDR3 is 15 residues long. V was pared by 5 bases and J by 4 bases, with 17 bases between. For the CDR3, the DNA is TGTGCCAGCAGCCCCCACGGGGGGCGCGCCACTGAAGCTTTCTTT. Amino acids: CASSPHGGRATEAFF.

This CDR3 reads CASSQDSVRATNEKLFF. As DNA, the CDR3 is TGTGCCAGCAGCCAAGATTCGGTGCGCGCAACTAATGAAAAACTGTTTTTT. V usage is TRBV14 and J usage is TRBJ1-4; D uncertain. With 0 bases removed from V and 0 bases from J, the gap between germline ends came to 11 bases. The V gene's germline CDR1 is SGHDN and CDR2 FVKESK. The CDR3 length is 17 residues. Drawing the rest from reference TRBV14 and TRBJ1-4, the complete variable domain is EAGVTQFPSHSVIEKGQTVTLRCDPISGHDNLYWYRRVMGKEIKFLLHFVKESKQDESGMPNNRFLAERTGGTYSTLKVQPAELEDSGVYFCASSQDSVRATNEKLFFGSGTQLSVL.

The V call is TRBV5-4, the J call TRBJ1-2, with a weak D call TRBD1 (6 bases). CDR3 length: 13 amino acids. The germline gives CDR1 SGHNT, CDR2 YYREEE (reference sequence). The V gene lost 5 bases and the J gene lost 1 base, with 9 bases spanning the gap. The CDR3 region has the DNA TGTGCCAGCAGAGTACAGGGTAACTATGGCTACACCTTC. This translates into CASRVQGNYGYTF.

V gene TRBV6-5 combines with J gene TRBJ1-2; D is possibly TRBD1 (5 bases). The germline CDR1 and CDR2 sequences are MNHEY and SVGAGI. The V gene lost 6 bases and the J gene lost 8 bases, with 13 bases spanning the gap. The CDR3 contains 12 residues. This CDR3 is CASSHQGHGYTF. In DNA, the CDR3 is TGTGCCAGCAGCCATCAGGGCCACGGCTACACCTTC.

The chain employs TRBV9 and TRBJ2-1; tentative D call: TRBD1 (5 bases). This CDR3 comprises 14 residues. Germline V gene sequence: CDR1 SGDLS, CDR2 YYNGEE. Trimming took off 0 bases at V and 9 bases at J, with 13 bases between the two ends. Here the CDR3 reads CASSVGPGSTEQFF. The CDR3 nucleotides are TGTGCCAGCAGCGTAGGGCCAGGGTCGACTGAGCAGTTCTTC.

This chain joins TRBV28 and TRBJ1-5; D unresolved. Trimming shortened V by 6 bases and J by 9 bases, and 9 bases separated the two germline ends. The CDR3 contains 11 residues. Germline assignment: CDR1 MDHEN and CDR2 SYDVKM. CDR3 sequence: CASRLAGPQHF. The CDR3 DNA follows: TGTGCCAGCAGACTCGCGGGGCCCCAGCATTTT.